This record looks at one T cell receptor beta chain sequence and its context. This specimen belongs to a study of blood T cell repertoires in COVID-19. Participants were aged about 18 to 89 years from about 25 US areas. Cohorts were determined from participant-reported clinical history. Donors in Cohort 3 counted as recovered after two negative PCRs, clearance, or symptom resolution. Sequenced by immunoSEQ multiplex PCR; TCRdb stores in-frame clones only, minus some. The table records about 480,000 clones, roughly 88% of them present only once. The specimen was PBMCs or T cells enriched from blood (not recorded which). The TCR comes from a woman between 40 and 50 years old who had recovered from COVID-19.

CDR3 bases: TGTGCCAGCAGCTTATGGAGCGGGATAGACTACAATGAGCAGTTCTTC. Amino acids: CASSLWSGIDYNEQFF. The chain is built from TRBV7-2 and TRBJ2-1, with 7 bases that match TRBD2. V lost 2 bases to trimming and J lost 3 bases; unmatched junction nucleotides: 7. CDR1 is SGHTA and CDR2 is FQGNSA in the germline V gene. This CDR3 is built from 16 residues.